The present entry profiles one TCR beta chain with its context. This clone was counted only a few times. Its antigen is currently not known. No much larger clonotype is one base removed from it; base qualities were not supplied. The data originate from a study of cytomegalovirus exposure and HLA in healthy donors (TCRdb year 2017). General notes on the study: According to an earlier analysis of 587 of the donors, about 179 million T cells yielded roughly 100 million unique TCR beta sequences and about 300 Gb of sequence data. Around 300 gigabases of sequencing data and 70 million to 85 million unique TCR sequences were included in an early release covering about 700 HLA-typed donors. The genetic ancestry cluster associated with self-reported Caucasian donors included roughly 84% of the roughly 390 genotyped donors. The study aimed to test whether signatures of past pathogen exposure could be identified by cataloging public T cell receptors. Using immunosequencing, the study profiled T cell repertoires from roughly 650 subjects and related those repertoires to cytomegalovirus serostatus. In addition to the first cohort of about 650 subjects, a separate validation cohort of 130 or so different subjects was used. To predict cytomegalovirus infection status, the study brought together high-throughput TCR immunosequencing, statistical association of individual TCRs with disease status, and machine learning. To study patterns of TCR occurrence, a later analysis re-analyzed previously published TCR beta repertoires from several hundred donors and added high-resolution HLA genotyping. Rather than using new phenotypic data, the later analysis identified candidate immune exposures from TCR beta sequences and from how often those sequences occurred across donors. An earlier analysis of about 620 of the donors applied high-throughput TCR beta sequencing to assess whether each TCR beta V gene segment acted as functional or pseudogenic. Donor age, sex, ethnicity and CMV serostatus were compiled alongside the repertoire data. A later genetic analysis took genome-wide SNP genotypes for about three fifths of the roughly 670 donors and used that subset as a discovery cohort. Every repertoire in the discovery cohort had been generated on one and the same sequencing platform. Class I and class II HLA loci were covered by the typing at four-digit resolution. The number of donors typed differed by locus, with 629-630 for A, B, C, DRB1 and DQB1, roughly 520 for DQA1, approximately 580 for DPA1, and about 450 for DPB1. About five DR-DQ haplotypes were treated as single units for association and clustering because of strong linkage in the cohort. Among 300 to 500 genotyped donors of the cohort, an average of roughly 230,000 unique TCR beta nucleotide sequences was sequenced per donor, of which about 19% were non-productive.

Study-wide findings and limitations: According to a later analysis, most CMV-associated TCR beta chains appeared to be HLA-restricted, and the HLA associations seemed to be driven largely by CMV exposure. Immune exposure information for the cohort was limited to CMV serostatus. Only TCR beta chains were sequenced in this cohort, and the absence of alpha or paired-chain data limited detectable features. In an earlier analysis of about 600 of the donors, most TCR beta V segments appeared in productive rearrangements about 87% or about 30% of the time, broadly matching IMGT annotations. A few of the identified cytomegalovirus-associated TCR beta chains were confirmed in vitro to be specific for cytomegalovirus antigens. In a later analysis, HLA-associated TCR beta chains showed more clonal expansion and lower generation probabilities than non-associated chains that were equally common. HLA typing was unavailable for some donors at each locus, so association tests used only the typed subset. The study listed 164 TCR beta chains as associated with cytomegalovirus. A group of highly shared sequence variants was considered likely to be a technical artifact of the sequencing pipeline. Strong co-occurrence of HLA alleles, especially DR and DQ, made assigning TCR associations to individual alleles difficult. While some public TCRs were present in many individuals, most TCR sequences turned up only very rarely across donors. Presence/absence analyses assumed roughly uniform sequencing depth across donors, an assumption that may not hold. Correlated functional status among segregating V segments might be attributable to linkage disequilibrium, but an unknown experimental factor could not be ruled out. The authors suggested that the approach could potentially be extended to other disease states and immunological phenotypes. Because counts were too low, some 17 rarely observed V segments, including chromosome 9 orphons, were excluded from the earlier analysis of 587 of the donors. The classifier was reported to diagnose cytomegalovirus status with high specificity and sensitivity in both the original and validation cohorts. In a later genetic analysis, a missense DCLRE1C variant was associated with V-gene and J-gene trimming of TCR beta chains, and the association was replicated in an independent cohort. A later analysis reported that several top co-occurrence clusters appeared linked to parvovirus B19, influenza, CMV and Epstein-Barr virus. A further reported finding was that TCR beta sequences accurately predicted the HLA-A and HLA-B alleles for most subjects in the first cohort. A later analysis associated 16,951 TCR beta sequences with specific HLA alleles at a false discovery rate of 0.05. A later analysis found that TCR association rates varied across HLA loci, with DRB1 alleles showing the most associated TCRs and HLA-C alleles the fewest. In a later genetic analysis, fewer N-insertions in productive TCRs were reported among donors in an Asian-associated ancestry cluster than the roughly 670-donor mean.

The cohort consisted of 650 to 700 healthy bone marrow donors. At the time of sampling, all cohort members were nominally healthy, though unrecorded immune exposures were likely present. The donor tested CMV seronegative, placing the donor among the 350 or so seronegative members of the cohort. Every donor gave a peripheral blood sample, and the peripheral blood mononuclear cells from that sample were used for TCR beta sequencing. Genomic DNA was extracted from the blood cell samples with the Qiagen DNeasy Blood Extraction Kit. Receptor amplification or capture employed the immunoSEQ multiplex PCR assay. A mixture of 60 forward primers for TCR Vbeta segments and 13 reverse primers for TCR Jbeta segments was used in the multiplex PCR. A multiplex PCR assay on genomic DNA amplified the CDR3 region of rearranged TCR beta genes. On the Illumina HiSeq System, the amplified TCR beta libraries were sequenced as 87-base-pair reads. The published analysis was carried out like this. A later analysis counted about 82 million unique TCR beta chains across the 666 repertoires, and 10 million to 12 million of these chains were shared by at least two donors. Raw reads were error-corrected and collapsed into unique sequences with a nearest-neighbor algorithm that merged closely related sequences to remove PCR and sequencing errors. V, D and J gene segments were assigned by aligning CDR3 sequences to IMGT reference sequences. For a sequence to be retained, a match of at least six nucleotides to both a V gene segment and a J gene segment was required. Rearrangements were called productive when the CDR3 lacked stop codons and stayed in frame with V and J; all others were non-productive. Following IMGT convention, CDR3 was defined as the stretch from the second conserved V-encoded cysteine up to the conserved J-encoded phenylalanine. In an earlier analysis of roughly 610 of the donors, sequences lacking an unambiguous match to a single V gene segment were excluded. An earlier analysis of under 750 of the donors called V segments functional above 56.7% productive rearrangements and segregating when the between-donor standard deviation exceeded 5%. A statistical classification framework was built to diagnose cytomegalovirus status from the catalog of TCR beta chain sequences. V and J gene assignment, in a later analysis, came from comparing TCR nucleotide sequences with IMGT/GENE-DB human TR gene sequences. A later analysis assigned CDR3 sequences and most-parsimonious VDJ recombination scenarios with the TCRdist pipeline. A later analysis defined each TCR beta chain by its CDR3 amino acid sequence plus V-gene family, and excluded reads lacking a unique V-gene family. A later analysis removed over 500 highly shared, low-generation-probability nucleotide sequences to deal with suspected cross-contamination and a sequencing artifact. In a later analysis, a clonal expansion index for each public chain was calculated from normalized within-repertoire ranks of inferred template counts. A later analysis computed generation probabilities with a VDJ recombination model fitted to out-of-frame rearrangements, and checked the results against IGoR. In a later analysis, TCR-TCR, TCR-HLA and TCR-CMV co-occurrence was scored with hypergeometric tests, and a repertoire-size bias correction was applied to TCR pairs. A later analysis estimated false discovery rates by permuting HLA or CMV assignments 20 times. In a later analysis, co-occurring TCRs were grouped using DBSCAN, and TCRdist sequence similarity was added for clustering within HLA-allele-positive subsets. Co-occurrence clustering excluded repertoires with fewer than 30,000 or more than 120,000 public chains, plus five with anomalous nucleotide sharing. The table was pulled from immuneACCESS by TCRdb, which kept in-frame rearrangements only. Such tables lose some clones; where checked, under half of the loss comes from unresolved V genes, and the rest has no known cause. That table is the source of V, J and clone size, and D and trimming were worked out from the DNA. The sample profile shows some 110,000 clones; about 15% of them were found once. Approximately 0.8% of the sample is taken by the ten largest.

Sequencing was done on a sample of PBMCs. The TCR originated in a female donor in good health and CMV-seronegative.

The CDR3 here reads CASSPRVDYGYTF. The DNA sequence reads TGCGCCAGCAGCCCCAGGGTTGACTATGGCTACACCTTC. Recombination connected TRBV4-3 to TRBJ1-2; TRBD1 is a possible D gene, resting on 5 matching bases. There are 13 amino acids in the CDR3, from cysteine to phenylalanine inclusive. Only the CDR3 DNA is retained, 39 bases long and in frame from the first base. Trimming costs V 4 bases and J 3 bases, and their ends lie 9 bases apart. From the germline V gene, CDR1 is LGHNA and CDR2 is YSLEER.